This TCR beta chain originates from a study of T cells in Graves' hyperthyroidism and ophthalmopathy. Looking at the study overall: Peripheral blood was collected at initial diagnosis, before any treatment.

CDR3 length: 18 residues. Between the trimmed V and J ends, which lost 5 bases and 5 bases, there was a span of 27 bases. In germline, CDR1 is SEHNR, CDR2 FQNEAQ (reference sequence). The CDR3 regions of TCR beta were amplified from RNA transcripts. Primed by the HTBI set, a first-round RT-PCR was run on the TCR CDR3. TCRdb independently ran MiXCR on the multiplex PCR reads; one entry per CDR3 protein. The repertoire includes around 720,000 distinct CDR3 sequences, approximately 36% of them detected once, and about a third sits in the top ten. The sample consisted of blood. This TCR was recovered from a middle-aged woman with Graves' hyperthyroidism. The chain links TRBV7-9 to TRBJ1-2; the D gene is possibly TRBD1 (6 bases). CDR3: CASSPPGGLVPTIYGYTF. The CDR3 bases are TGTGCCAGCAGCCCACCCGGGGGGCTTGTGCCTACGATATATGGCTACACCTTC.